The 10 T cell receptor beta chains listed next were all sequenced from one sample in a study of blood T cell dynamics during melanoma immunotherapy. Here immunoSEQ multiplex PCR was the method, and the copy in TCRdb shows in-frame clones only, minus some. The repertoire includes 12,000 or so clones, more than 75% of them detected once, and roughly 4% sits in the top ten. Time point given: week 3, after first cycle of checkpoint inhibitor. Specimen: blood, collected from a patient treated with checkpoint blockade. Receptors originate from a human donor with melanoma.

The chain recombines TRBV11-2 with TRBJ1-2; D is perhaps TRBD1 (5 bases). The CDR3 is 14 amino acids. CDR1 and CDR2 (germline): SGHAT, FQNNGV. Between the trimmed V and J ends, which lost 2 bases and 4 bases, there was a span of 11 bases. CDR3 in DNA: TGTGCCAGCAGCTTATTTCAGGGCGGCTATGGCTACACCTTC. This sequence encodes CASSLFQGGYGYTF.

The rearrangement uses TRBV5-6 and TRBJ2-5; 7 bases align to TRBD1. The J call may be faulty, since TRBJ2-7 better matches the DNA end. Germline CDR1 is SGHDT and CDR2 is YYEEEE. This CDR3 contains 15 residues. The CDR3 loop reads CASSSNTGVGYEQYF. CDR3 DNA: TGTGCCAGCAGCTCGAACACAGGGGTCGGCTACGAGCAGTACTTC.

The chain combines TRBV4-2 with TRBJ2-5, with 8 bases that match TRBD2. After removal of 1 base from V and 0 bases from J, the junction contained 4 bases not matched to a gene. CDR1 LGHNA and CDR2 YNFKEQ come from the germline V gene. This CDR3 is built from 16 residues. The CDR3 bases are TGTGCCAGCAGCCAAGTCCAGCGGGAGTACCAAGAGACCCAGTACTTC. This sequence encodes CASSQVQREYQETQYF.

V usage is TRBV27 and J usage is TRBJ1-1; the D gene is possibly TRBD1 (6 bases). Looked up from germline, CDR1 is MNHEY and CDR2 is SMNVEV (reference sequence). This CDR3 region has 15 residues. Trimming cost V 7 bases and J 5 bases, with 20 bases left between them. CDR3: CASTTSPRGNTEAFF. DNA for the CDR3: TGTGCCAGCACCACTTCCCCCAGGGGTAATACTGAAGCTTTCTTT.

This CDR3 is CASSSFRDTQKDTQYF. DNA for the CDR3: TGTGCCAGCAGTTCTTTCCGGGACACCCAGAAGGATACGCAGTATTTT. This sequence joins TRBV27 and TRBJ2-3; possible D gene TRBD1, 6 bases. This CDR3 has 16 residues. Trimming removed 4 bases at V and 6 bases at J, with 20 bases between. CDR1 and CDR2 (germline): MNHEY, SMNVEV (reference sequence).

The gene calls are TRBV7-2 and TRBJ2-7; D is unclear. Trimming pared 2 bases from V and 7 bases from J, leaving 12 bases between. The CDR3 totals 13 residues. The germline V gene has CDR1 SGHTA and CDR2 FQGNSA. CDR3 nucleotide sequence: TGTGCCAGCAGCTTAAGTATCCGGCGGGAGCAGTACTTC. Translating gives CASSLSIRREQYF.

J is TRBJ2-5 and V is TRBV7-2; the match to TRBD2 covers 11 bases. CDR1 is SGHTA, CDR2 FQGNSA, per germline. The CDR3 is 16 amino acids. With V trimmed by 4 bases and J by 4 bases, 8 bases remained unmatched. CDR3 in DNA: TGTGCCAGCAGCTCACATAGCGGGGGGGCACGAGAGACCCAGTACTTC. Translation: CASSSHSGGARETQYF.

V is TRBV6-4 and J is TRBJ2-1; 13 nucleotides match TRBD2. Germline CDR1 is MRHNA and CDR2 is SNTAGT. Unmatched junction bases numbered 4, after V lost 3 bases and J lost 8 bases. The CDR3 is 15 amino acids. The CDR3 is CASSDTSGGADEQFF. For the CDR3, the DNA is TGTGCCAGCAGTGATACTAGCGGGGGGGCTGATGAGCAGTTCTTC.

This chain joins TRBV14 and TRBJ2-2; TRBD2 matches 9 bases. From germline, CDR1 is SGHDN and CDR2 FVKESK. The CDR3 is 17 amino acids. V lost 1 base and J lost 1; bases outside the gene matches: 4. CDR3 DNA: TGTGCCAGCAGCCAAGGGCTAGCGGGGAGGAACACCGGGGAGCTGTTTTTT. This translates into CASSQGLAGRNTGELFF.

The genes are TRBV7-9 and TRBJ2-3; maybe TRBD2 (5 bases). Trimming took 10 bases from V and 5 from J, leaving 28 bases between them. Germline-derived CDR1 and CDR2 are SEHNR and FQNEAQ (reference sequence). This CDR3 has 17 amino acids. The CDR3 bases are TGTGCCATCCAGGCCCTAGGCGGGTGGGTTCGTAGAGATACGCAGTATTTT. Protein product: CAIQALGGWVRRDTQYF.